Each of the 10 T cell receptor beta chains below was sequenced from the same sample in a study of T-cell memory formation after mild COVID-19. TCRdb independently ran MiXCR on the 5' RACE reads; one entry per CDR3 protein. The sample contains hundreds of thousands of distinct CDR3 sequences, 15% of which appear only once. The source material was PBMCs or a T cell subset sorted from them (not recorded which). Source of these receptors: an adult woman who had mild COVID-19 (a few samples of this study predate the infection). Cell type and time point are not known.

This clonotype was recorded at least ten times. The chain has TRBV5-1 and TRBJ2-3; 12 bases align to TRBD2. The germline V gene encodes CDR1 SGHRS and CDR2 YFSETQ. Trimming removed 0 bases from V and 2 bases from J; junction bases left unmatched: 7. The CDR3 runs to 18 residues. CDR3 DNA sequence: TGCGCCAGCAGCTTGGCCCTCACTAGCGGGGGGCACACAGATACGCAGTATTTT. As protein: CASSLALTSGGHTDTQYF.

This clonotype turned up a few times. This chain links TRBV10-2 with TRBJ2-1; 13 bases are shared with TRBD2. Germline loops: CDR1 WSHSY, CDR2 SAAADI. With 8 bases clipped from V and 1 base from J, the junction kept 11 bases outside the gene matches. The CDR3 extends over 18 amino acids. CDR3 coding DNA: TGCGCCAGCGGAGGCGGACTAGCGGGAGTAGGGTCCTACAATGAGCAGTTCTTC. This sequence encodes CASGGGLAGVGSYNEQFF.

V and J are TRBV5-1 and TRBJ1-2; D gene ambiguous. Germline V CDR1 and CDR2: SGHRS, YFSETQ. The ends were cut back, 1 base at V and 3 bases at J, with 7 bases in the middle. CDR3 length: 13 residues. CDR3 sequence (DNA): TGCGCCAGCAGCTTGACAGCAGACTATGGCTACACCTTC. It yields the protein CASSLTADYGYTF.

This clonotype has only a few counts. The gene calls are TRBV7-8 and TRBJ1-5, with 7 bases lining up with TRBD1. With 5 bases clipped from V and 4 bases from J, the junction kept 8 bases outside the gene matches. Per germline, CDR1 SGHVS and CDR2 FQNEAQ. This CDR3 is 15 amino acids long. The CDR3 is CASSPRDRSNQPQHF. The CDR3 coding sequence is TGTGCCAGCAGCCCCCGGGACAGAAGTAATCAGCCCCAGCATTTT.

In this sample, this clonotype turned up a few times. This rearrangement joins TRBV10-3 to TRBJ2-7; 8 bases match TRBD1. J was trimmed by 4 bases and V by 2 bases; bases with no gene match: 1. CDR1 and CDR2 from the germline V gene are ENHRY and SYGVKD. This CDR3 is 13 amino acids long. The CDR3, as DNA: TGTGCCATCAGTGAGACAGGGGGGTACGAGCAGTACTTC. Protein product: CAISETGGYEQYF.

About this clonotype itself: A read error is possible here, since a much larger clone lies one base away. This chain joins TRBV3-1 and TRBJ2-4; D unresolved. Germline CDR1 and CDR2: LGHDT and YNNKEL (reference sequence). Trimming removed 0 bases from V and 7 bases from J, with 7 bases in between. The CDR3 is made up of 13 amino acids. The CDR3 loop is CASSQELRNIQYF. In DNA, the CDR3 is TGTGCCAGCAGCCAAGAATTGAGGAACATTCAGTACTTC.

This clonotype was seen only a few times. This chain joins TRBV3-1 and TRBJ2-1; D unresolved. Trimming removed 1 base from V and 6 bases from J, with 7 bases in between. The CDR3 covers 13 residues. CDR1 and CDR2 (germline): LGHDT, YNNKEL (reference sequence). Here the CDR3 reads CASSQVGRNEQFF. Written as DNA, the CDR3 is TGTGCCAGCAGCCAAGTTGGGCGCAATGAGCAGTTCTTC.

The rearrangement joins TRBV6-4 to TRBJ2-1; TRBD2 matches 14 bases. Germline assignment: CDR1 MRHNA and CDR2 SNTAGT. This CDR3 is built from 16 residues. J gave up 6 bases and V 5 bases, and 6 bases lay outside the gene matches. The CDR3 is CASSPTGTSGSNEQFF. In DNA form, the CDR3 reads TGTGCCAGCAGTCCGACCGGGACTAGCGGGAGCAATGAGCAGTTCTTC.

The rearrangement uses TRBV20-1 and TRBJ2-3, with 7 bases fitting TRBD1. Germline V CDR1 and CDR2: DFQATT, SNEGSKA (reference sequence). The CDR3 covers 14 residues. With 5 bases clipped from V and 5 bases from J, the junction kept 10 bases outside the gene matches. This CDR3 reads CSAVVRGLGDTQYF. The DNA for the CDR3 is TGCAGTGCTGTAGTCAGGGGGTTGGGAGATACGCAGTATTTT.

The CDR3 DNA sequence: TGTGCCAGCAGCCCAGGGGGCGCGCGGTACTTC. The encoded protein is CASSPGGARYF. V usage is TRBV3-1 and J usage is TRBJ2-7; 8 bases are a match to TRBD1. The CDR3 contains 11 residues. CDR1 is LGHDT and CDR2 is YNNKEL in the germline V gene (reference sequence). Trimming removed 4 bases from V and 12 bases from J; junction bases left unmatched: 5.